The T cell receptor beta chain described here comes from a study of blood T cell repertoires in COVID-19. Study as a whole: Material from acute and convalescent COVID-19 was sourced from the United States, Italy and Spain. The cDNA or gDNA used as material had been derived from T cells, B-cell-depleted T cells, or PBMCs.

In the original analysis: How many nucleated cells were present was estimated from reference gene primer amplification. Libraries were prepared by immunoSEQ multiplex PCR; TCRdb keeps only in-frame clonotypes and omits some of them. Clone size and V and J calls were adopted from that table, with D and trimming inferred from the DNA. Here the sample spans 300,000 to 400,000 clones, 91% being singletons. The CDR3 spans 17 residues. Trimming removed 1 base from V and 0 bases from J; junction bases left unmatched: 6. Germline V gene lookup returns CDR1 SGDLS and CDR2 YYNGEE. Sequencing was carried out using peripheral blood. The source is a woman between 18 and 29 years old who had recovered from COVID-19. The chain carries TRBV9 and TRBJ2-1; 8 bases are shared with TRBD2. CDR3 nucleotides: TGTGCCAGCAGCGTAAGTACTAGCGGCAGCTCCTACAATGAGCAGTTCTTC. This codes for CASSVSTSGSSYNEQFF.